The 18 T cell receptor beta chains given below trace back to one sample, sequenced in a study of shared clonotypes between healthy human individuals. Profiling relied on immunoSEQ multiplex PCR, and the TCRdb table lists in-frame clones only, not all of them. Here the sample spans over 750,000 clones, 95% to 97% being singletons. The naive CD8 subset, CD45RO-negative cells positively selected for CCR7, excluded terminally differentiated effector memory CD45RA+ cells. Sequencing input: naive CD8+ T cells sorted from blood. Every receptor here comes from a man aged 25 to 45 in good health.

The chain uses TRBV7-2 and TRBJ2-5; D possibly corresponds to TRBD1 (5 bases). CDR1 is SGHTA, CDR2 FQGNSA, per germline. The V end lost 8 bases, the J end lost 5 bases, and 18 bases lay between the germline ends. This CDR3 spans 14 amino acids. The CDR3 region is CASLQVSSLETQYF. CDR3 sequence (DNA): TGTGCCAGCTTACAGGTTTCATCTTTGGAGACCCAGTACTTC.

This chain uses TRBV9 with TRBJ1-5, with a tentative D call TRBD1 (5 bases). This CDR3 is 15 amino acids long. Per germline, CDR1 SGDLS and CDR2 YYNGEE. Deletions cut 4 bases from V and 2 bases from J, with 13 bases between. This chain's CDR3 is CASSPGTGGNQPQHF. The CDR3 DNA follows: TGTGCCAGCAGCCCAGGGACGGGCGGCAATCAGCCCCAGCATTTT.

V is TRBV6-1 and J is TRBJ2-5; 10 bases are a match to TRBD2. Germline V gene lookup returns CDR1 MNHNS and CDR2 SASEGT. The CDR3 is 14 amino acids. With V trimmed by 3 bases and J by 9 bases, 7 bases remained unmatched. CDR3 residues: CASSERLAGPPQYF. In DNA form, the CDR3 reads TGTGCCAGCAGTGAGAGACTAGCGGGCCCACCCCAGTACTTC.

The chain employs TRBV4-2 and TRBJ2-7; 9 bases map to TRBD1. CDR3 length: 15 residues. The J segment lost 4 bases and the V segment lost 0 bases, leaving 4 bases of the junction unmatched. Germline lookup yields CDR1 LGHNA and CDR2 YNFKEQ. CDR3 residues: CASSQEAQGAYEQYF. The CDR3 DNA reads as TGTGCCAGCAGCCAAGAGGCACAGGGGGCGTACGAGCAGTACTTC.

The rearrangement joins TRBV15 to TRBJ2-3, with D unresolved. CDR3 length: 14 residues. Germline V lookup: CDR1 LNHNV, CDR2 YYDKDF (reference sequence). Trimming took off 3 bases at V and 5 bases at J, with 12 bases between the two ends. The CDR3 DNA sequence: TGTGCCACCAGCAGGGAAATTATAGAAGATACGCAGTATTTT. This gives the protein CATSREIIEDTQYF.

The gene calls are TRBV6-6 and TRBJ2-7; D is unclear. Germline V CDR1 and CDR2: MNHNY, SVGAGI (reference sequence). V was shortened by 8 bases and J by 2 bases, with 10 bases between the two germline ends. CDR3 length equals 12 residues. CDR3 nucleotides: TGTGCCAGCGGCACGGAGCCCTACGAGCAGTACTTC. Translated: CASGTEPYEQYF.

As DNA, the CDR3 is TGTGCCAGCAGCACCCGAGGCCAGGGTAGCAATCAGCCCCAGCATTTT. Amino acids: CASSTRGQGSNQPQHF. The V gene is TRBV5-8, the J gene TRBJ1-5, with D perhaps TRBD1 (5 bases). CDR1 is SGHTS and CDR2 is YDEGEE in the germline V gene. This CDR3 is built from 16 residues. V was clipped by 4 bases and J by 0 bases, with 14 bases between them.

The chain links TRBV13 to TRBJ2-1; the D gene is possibly TRBD1 (6 bases). In germline, CDR1 is PRHDT, CDR2 FYEKMQ (reference sequence). Deletions cut 4 bases from V and 0 bases from J, with 10 bases between. CDR3 length equals 15 residues. The CDR3 reads CASSSWTASYNEQFF. CDR3 DNA sequence: TGTGCCAGCAGCTCATGGACAGCCTCCTACAATGAGCAGTTCTTC. Full variable domain (remainder filled in from reference TRBV13 and TRBJ2-1): AAGVIQSPRHLIKEKRETATLKCYPIPRHDTVYWYQQGPGQDPQFLISFYEKMQSDKGSIPDRFSAQQFSDYHSELNMSSLELGDSALYFCASSSWTASYNEQFFGPGTRLTVL.

The V call is TRBV4-3, the J call TRBJ2-5; 9 nucleotides line up with TRBD2. Looked up from germline, CDR1 is LGHNA and CDR2 is YSLEER. The J segment lost 4 bases and the V segment lost 11 bases, leaving 5 bases of the junction unmatched. This CDR3 comprises 12 residues. CDR3 residues: CAERGAGETQYF. The CDR3 nucleotides are TGCGCCGAGCGGGGGGCTGGAGAGACCCAGTACTTC.

This sequence joins TRBV6-6 and TRBJ2-2; 8 positions agree with TRBD2. The CDR3 consists of 16 residues. With V trimmed by 2 bases and J by 1 base, 3 bases remained unmatched. Germline CDR1 is MNHNY and CDR2 is SVGAGI (reference sequence). This chain's CDR3 is CASSYVAGLNTGELFF. The CDR3 DNA follows: TGTGCCAGCAGTTACGTAGCGGGATTGAACACCGGGGAGCTGTTTTTT.

The rearrangement uses TRBV9 and TRBJ2-1, with TRBD2 matching over 8 bases. Trimming removed 0 bases from V and 8 bases from J; junction bases left unmatched: 7. Germline CDR1 SGDLS, CDR2 YYNGEE. This CDR3 region has 15 residues. The DNA of the CDR3 is TGTGCCAGCAGCGTAGCGGGAGGGGCCTGGGATGAGCAGTTCTTC. This encodes CASSVAGGAWDEQFF.

This sequence joins TRBV18 and TRBJ2-5, with D possibly being TRBD2 (6 bases). CDR3 size: 15 residues. Trimming shortened V by 6 bases and J by 4 bases, and 18 bases separated the two germline ends. The V gene's germline CDR1 is KGHSH and CDR2 LQKENI. The CDR3 loop reads CASSPTVLEGETQYF. For the CDR3, the DNA is TGTGCCAGCTCGCCCACCGTGTTGGAGGGAGAGACCCAGTACTTC.

The chain joins TRBV27 to TRBJ2-7, with D possibly being TRBD1 (5 bases). The CDR3 consists of 12 residues. Trimming shortened V by 5 bases and J by 10 bases, and 15 bases separated the two germline ends. In germline, CDR1 is MNHEY, CDR2 SMNVEV (reference sequence). CDR3 coding DNA: TGTGCCAGCAGTCGCTCGACAGAGCTTCAGTACTTC. Translation: CASSRSTELQYF.

The chain has TRBV7-2 and TRBJ2-6; D unclear. CDR1 is SGHTA and CDR2 is FQGNSA in the germline V gene. V gave up 1 base and J gave up 2 bases, with 6 bases separating them. The CDR3 runs to 15 residues. The CDR3 DNA reads TGTGCCAGCAGCTTAGAAGGTGCTGGGGCCAACGTCCTGACTTTC. Translating it yields CASSLEGAGANVLTF.

V gene TRBV29-1 combines with J gene TRBJ2-1; possibly TRBD2 for D (6 bases). Looked up from germline, CDR1 is SQVTM and CDR2 is ANQGSEA. V lost 8 bases, J lost 5 bases, and 13 bases lay in between. The CDR3 covers 12 residues. CDR3 sequence reads: CSSEGNNNEQFF. The CDR3 DNA sequence: TGCAGCTCGGAGGGTAACAACAATGAGCAGTTCTTC.

The V gene is TRBV7-8, the J gene TRBJ2-5, with D perhaps matching TRBD2 (6 bases). Trimming cost V 0 bases and J 1 base, with 15 bases left between them. Per germline, CDR1 SGHVS and CDR2 FQNEAQ. The CDR3 sequence is 17 residues long. In DNA form, the CDR3 reads TGTGCCAGCAGCTTAGCCCGCTTGCGGGATCTCCAAGAGACCCAGTACTTC. Residues: CASSLARLRDLQETQYF.

This clone appeared once. The gene calls are TRBV9 and TRBJ2-1; the D is unclear. CDR3 size: 13 residues. V was shortened by 4 bases and J by 6 bases, with 11 bases between the two germline ends. Germline V gene lookup returns CDR1 SGDLS and CDR2 YYNGEE. DNA for the CDR3: TGTGCCAGCAGCCCGGACCCTATCAATGAGCAGTTCTTC. Protein sequence: CASSPDPINEQFF.

The chain uses TRBV4-1 and TRBJ1-6, with D possibly being TRBD1 (6 bases). The CDR3 has 15 amino acids. V was clipped by 1 base and J by 7 bases, with 11 bases between them. Germline CDR1 and CDR2: MGHRA and YSYEKL. The CDR3 loop is CASSQAGVKNSPLHF. The DNA for the CDR3 is TGCGCCAGCAGCCAAGCAGGGGTCAAAAATTCACCCCTCCACTTT.